This is a list of T cell receptor beta chains from one sample in a study of T-cell reconstitution after alpha-beta-depleted transplantation in children. In TCRdb, the PCR reads were re-called with MiXCR into one record per CDR3 protein. The table shows 700,000 to 850,000 distinct CDR3 sequences, with 16% occurring only once. This specimen was PBMCs, mostly from graft donor cells, taken 360 days after TCRalphabeta/CD19-depleted stem cell transplant. These TCRs come from a male patient aged 10-17 years who had a stem cell transplant for acute lymphoblastic leukemia, so the T cells may come from the graft donor. The CDR3 runs from the conserved cysteine through the conserved F or W. D genes are given only for firm matches. Clone size is stated in some rows and not others, as once, few, many or a class when expanded.

abundance: .
j_gene: TRBJ2-5
v_gene: TRBV18
d_gene: TRBD2
CDR3aa: CASSPGLLFSRETQYF
CDR3nt: TGTGCCAGCTCACCGGGACTATTATTCTCGCGAGAGACCCAGTACTTC

abundance: few
j_gene: TRBJ1-6
v_gene: TRBV6-1
d_gene: .
CDR3aa: CASRLTGFSPLHF
CDR3nt: TGTGCCAGCAGACTTACAGGATTTTCACCCCTCCACTTT

abundance: few
j_gene: TRBJ2-7
v_gene: TRBV24-1
d_gene: TRBD1
CDR3aa: CATSARGSYEQYF
CDR3nt: TGTGCCACCAGTGCCAGGGGGTCCTACGAGCAGTACTTC

abundance: .
j_gene: TRBJ2-5
v_gene: TRBV18
d_gene: .
CDR3aa: CASSPGGQGGQTQYF
CDR3nt: TGTGCCAGCTCACCAGGCGGGCAGGGAGGACAGACCCAGTACTTC

abundance: many
j_gene: TRBJ1-5
v_gene: TRBV12-3/TRBV12-4
d_gene: .
CDR3aa: CASSLSYQPQHF
CDR3nt: TGTGCCAGCAGTTTAAGTTATCAGCCCCAGCATTTT

abundance: few
j_gene: TRBJ2-1
v_gene: TRBV25-1
d_gene: TRBD1
CDR3aa: CASSPYRGSAGFF
CDR3nt: TGTGCCAGCAGTCCATACAGGGGGAGTGCGGGGTTCTTC

abundance: few
j_gene: TRBJ1-6
v_gene: TRBV12-3/TRBV12-4
d_gene: TRBD1
CDR3aa: CASSLGTVYSPLHF
CDR3nt: TGTGCCAGCAGTTTGGGGACAGTATACTCACCCCTCCACTTT

abundance: few
j_gene: TRBJ2-1
v_gene: TRBV7-9
d_gene: .
CDR3aa: CASSLTLVSGNEQFF
CDR3nt: TGTGCCAGCAGCTTGACTCTTGTATCGGGCAATGAGCAGTTCTTC

abundance: few
j_gene: TRBJ2-7
v_gene: TRBV29-1
d_gene: .
CDR3aa: CSVGRGRRGDNEQYF
CDR3nt: TGCAGCGTTGGTAGGGGCCGGCGGGGAGACAACGAGCAGTACTTC

abundance: .
j_gene: TRBJ2-3
v_gene: TRBV10-3
d_gene: .
CDR3aa: CAISESTGPTDTQYF
CDR3nt: TGTGCCATCAGTGAGTCGACCGGACCCACAGATACGCAGTATTTT

abundance: many
j_gene: TRBJ2-5
v_gene: TRBV10-3
d_gene: .
CDR3aa: CAISVRVSETQYF
CDR3nt: TGTGCCATCAGTGTTCGGGTTTCAGAGACCCAGTACTTC

abundance: many
j_gene: TRBJ2-1
v_gene: TRBV12-3/TRBV12-4
d_gene: TRBD2
CDR3aa: CASNPGLAQLNEQFF
CDR3nt: TGTGCCAGCAACCCGGGACTAGCGCAACTCAATGAGCAGTTCTTC

abundance: many
j_gene: TRBJ1-3
v_gene: TRBV4-1
d_gene: TRBD1
CDR3aa: CASRDRVVSGNTIYF
CDR3nt: TGCGCCAGCAGAGACAGGGTGGTGTCTGGAAACACCATATATTTT

abundance: few
j_gene: TRBJ2-1
v_gene: TRBV7-2
d_gene: TRBD2
CDR3aa: CASSFHTATTGTSGRGTDNEQFF
CDR3nt: TGTGCCAGCAGCTTCCACACGGCTACCACCGGGACTAGCGGGAGAGGGACTGACAATGAGCAGTTCTTC

abundance: .
j_gene: TRBJ1-2
v_gene: TRBV21-1
d_gene: .
CDR3aa: CASSLMTGLEGYTF
CDR3nt: TGTGCCAGCAGTCTAATGACAGGGTTGGAGGGCTACACCTTC

abundance: few
j_gene: TRBJ2-3
v_gene: TRBV24-1
d_gene: TRBD2
CDR3aa: CATSDYHGREDTQYF
CDR3nt: TGTGCCACCAGTGATTATCACGGGAGGGAAGATACGCAGTATTTT

abundance: few
j_gene: TRBJ1-2
v_gene: TRBV5-1
d_gene: .
CDR3aa: CASSLNQAGLITF
CDR3nt: TGCGCCAGCAGCTTGAATCAGGCAGGACTTATCACCTTC

abundance: .
j_gene: TRBJ2-6
v_gene: TRBV11-2
d_gene: TRBD1
CDR3aa: CASSADNRGSGANVLTF
CDR3nt: TGTGCCAGCAGCGCCGACAACAGGGGTTCAGGGGCCAACGTCCTGACTTTC

abundance: few
j_gene: TRBJ1-2
v_gene: TRBV27
d_gene: TRBD1
CDR3aa: CASSRPGTGGDGYGYTF
CDR3nt: TGTGCCAGCAGTCGTCCCGGGACAGGGGGCGATGGCTATGGCTACACCTTC

abundance: once
j_gene: TRBJ2-1
v_gene: TRBV3-1
d_gene: TRBD2
CDR3aa: CASSLLGMASGRGSYNEQFF
CDR3nt: TGTGCCAGCAGCCTTCTCGGAATGGCTAGCGGGAGGGGGTCCTACAATGAGCAGTTCTTC

abundance: many
j_gene: TRBJ2-7
v_gene: TRBV28
d_gene: TRBD2
CDR3aa: CASSPGLAGSSYEQYF
CDR3nt: TGTGCCAGCAGCCCTGGACTAGCGGGATCGTCCTACGAGCAGTACTTC

abundance: .
j_gene: TRBJ2-7
v_gene: TRBV7-8
d_gene: .
CDR3aa: CASSLGGAGLQSHF
CDR3nt: TGTGCCAGCAGCTTAGGGGGAGCAGGTCTCCAGAGCCACTTC

abundance: .
j_gene: TRBJ1-4
v_gene: TRBV7-9
d_gene: .
CDR3aa: CASSPPGGGGEKLFF
CDR3nt: TGTGCCAGCAGCCCCCCGGGGGGAGGCGGAGAAAAACTGTTTTTT

abundance: .
j_gene: TRBJ2-3
v_gene: TRBV29-1
d_gene: .
CDR3aa: CSVEDPQGFYTQYF
CDR3nt: TGCAGCGTTGAAGATCCACAGGGCTTTTACACGCAGTATTTT

abundance: many
j_gene: TRBJ2-4
v_gene: TRBV7-3
d_gene: TRBD1
CDR3aa: CASRSPTGDKNIQYF
CDR3nt: TGTGCCAGCAGGTCACCGACAGGGGACAAAAACATTCAGTACTTC

abundance: .
j_gene: TRBJ2-7
v_gene: TRBV27
d_gene: TRBD1
CDR3aa: CASEVDRGVRGSYEQYF
CDR3nt: TGTGCCAGCGAGGTCGACAGGGGTGTCCGAGGGTCCTACGAGCAGTACTTC

abundance: .
j_gene: TRBJ2-1
v_gene: TRBV19
d_gene: TRBD1
CDR3aa: CASRVTGTVTNEQFF
CDR3nt: TGTGCCAGTAGGGTAACCGGGACAGTGACCAATGAGCAGTTCTTC

abundance: few
j_gene: TRBJ2-1
v_gene: TRBV27
d_gene: .
CDR3aa: CASIHDPGLSHNEQFF
CDR3nt: TGTGCCAGCATCCACGACCCGGGACTCTCCCACAATGAGCAGTTCTTC

abundance: .
j_gene: TRBJ2-7
v_gene: TRBV11-2
d_gene: TRBD2
CDR3aa: CASSVTSGRSYEQYF
CDR3nt: TGTGCCAGCAGCGTTACTAGCGGGCGGTCCTACGAGCAGTACTTC

abundance: .
j_gene: TRBJ2-7
v_gene: TRBV13
d_gene: .
CDR3aa: CASSLNRGAWEQYF
CDR3nt: TGTGCCAGCAGCTTAAACCGGGGGGCGTGGGAGCAGTACTTC

abundance: .
j_gene: TRBJ2-2
v_gene: TRBV11-2
d_gene: .
CDR3aa: CASSPEANTGELFF
CDR3nt: TGTGCCAGCAGCCCAGAAGCCAACACCGGGGAGCTGTTTTTT

abundance: .
j_gene: TRBJ2-5
v_gene: TRBV11-2
d_gene: TRBD2
CDR3aa: CASSPRASGSRAAETQYF
CDR3nt: TGTGCCAGCAGCCCACGGGCTAGCGGGAGTAGGGCCGCAGAGACCCAGTACTTC

abundance: .
j_gene: TRBJ2-1
v_gene: TRBV5-5
d_gene: .
CDR3aa: CASSPGLGIWNEQFF
CDR3nt: TGTGCCAGCAGCCCCGGACTCGGTATATGGAATGAGCAGTTCTTC

abundance: .
j_gene: TRBJ2-7
v_gene: TRBV5-1
d_gene: .
CDR3aa: CASSVWGLYEQYF
CDR3nt: TGCGCCAGCTCAGTGTGGGGGCTATACGAGCAGTACTTC

abundance: .
j_gene: TRBJ2-7
v_gene: TRBV7-9
d_gene: .
CDR3aa: CASSLMGVSFYEQYF
CDR3nt: TGTGCCAGCAGCTTAATGGGGGTATCATTCTACGAGCAGTACTTC

abundance: few
j_gene: TRBJ2-1
v_gene: TRBV5-1
d_gene: TRBD2
CDR3aa: CASSLVAGGPYYEQFF
CDR3nt: TGCGCCAGCAGCTTGGTGGCGGGAGGGCCTTATTATGAGCAGTTCTTC

abundance: .
j_gene: TRBJ2-1
v_gene: TRBV19
d_gene: TRBD2
CDR3aa: CASNGSGGRGSEQFF
CDR3nt: TGTGCCAGTAACGGTAGTGGCGGGAGAGGAAGTGAGCAGTTCTTC

abundance: .
j_gene: TRBJ2-5
v_gene: TRBV20-1
d_gene: .
CDR3aa: CSASSKGQETQYF
CDR3nt: TGCAGTGCTAGTTCCAAGGGGCAAGAGACCCAGTACTTC

abundance: many
j_gene: TRBJ2-1
v_gene: TRBV4-2
d_gene: .
CDR3aa: CASSPKGGPLDEQFF
CDR3nt: TGTGCCAGCAGTCCCAAGGGGGGACCCCTGGATGAGCAGTTCTTC

abundance: few
j_gene: TRBJ2-1
v_gene: TRBV5-1
d_gene: .
CDR3aa: CASSLKVSGYNEQFF
CDR3nt: TGCGCCAGCAGCTTGAAGGTTTCAGGGTACAATGAGCAGTTCTTC

abundance: .
j_gene: TRBJ2-5
v_gene: TRBV12-3/TRBV12-4
d_gene: .
CDR3aa: CATPGPIIPYF
CDR3nt: TGTGCCACCCCGGGTCCCATAATACCGTACTTC

abundance: .
j_gene: TRBJ1-2
v_gene: TRBV4-1
d_gene: .
CDR3aa: CASSQQVTSYGYTF
CDR3nt: TGCGCCAGCAGCCAACAGGTTACTTCCTATGGCTACACCTTC

abundance: .
j_gene: TRBJ1-5
v_gene: TRBV20-1
d_gene: .
CDR3aa: CSASPIGRSNQPQHF
CDR3nt: TGCAGTGCTAGTCCGATAGGCAGAAGCAATCAGCCCCAGCATTTT

abundance: .
j_gene: TRBJ2-5
v_gene: TRBV3-1
d_gene: .
CDR3aa: CASSQDQEETQYF
CDR3nt: TGTGCCAGCAGCCAAGATCAGGAAGAGACCCAGTACTTC

abundance: .
j_gene: TRBJ2-3
v_gene: TRBV20-1
d_gene: .
CDR3aa: CSARVGLSTDTQYF
CDR3nt: TGCAGTGCTAGAGTAGGGCTGAGCACAGATACGCAGTATTTT

abundance: few
j_gene: TRBJ2-7
v_gene: TRBV7-9
d_gene: TRBD1
CDR3aa: CASSLIGTVSYEQYF
CDR3nt: TGTGCCAGCAGCTTAATAGGGACAGTCTCCTACGAGCAGTACTTC

abundance: few
j_gene: TRBJ2-1
v_gene: TRBV7-1
d_gene: TRBD2
CDR3aa: CASSSRHSYPGLAGGGSYNEQFF
CDR3nt: TGTGCCAGCAGCTCAAGGCACAGTTACCCGGGACTAGCGGGAGGAGGCTCCTACAATGAGCAGTTCTTC

abundance: .
j_gene: TRBJ1-2
v_gene: TRBV27
d_gene: TRBD1
CDR3aa: CASSSISSPVDRGDFGYTF
CDR3nt: TGTGCCAGCAGTTCCATCTCGTCCCCCGTCGACAGGGGGGATTTTGGCTACACCTTC

abundance: .
j_gene: TRBJ1-2
v_gene: TRBV14
d_gene: TRBD1
CDR3aa: CASSQERGHSYGYTF
CDR3nt: TGTGCCAGCAGCCAAGAAAGGGGGCACAGCTATGGCTACACCTTC

abundance: .
j_gene: TRBJ2-1
v_gene: TRBV5-4
d_gene: .
CDR3aa: CASSAETSPWGGEQFF
CDR3nt: TGTGCCAGCAGTGCAGAGACTAGTCCTTGGGGGGGCGAGCAGTTCTTC

abundance: .
j_gene: TRBJ2-1
v_gene: TRBV5-6
d_gene: TRBD2
CDR3aa: CASVRLLAGLYNEQFF
CDR3nt: TGTGCCAGCGTCCGCCTCCTAGCGGGACTTTACAATGAGCAGTTCTTC

abundance: .
j_gene: TRBJ2-3
v_gene: TRBV18
d_gene: .
CDR3aa: CATSSKTGQLTDTQYF
CDR3nt: TGTGCCACCTCATCTAAGACTGGACAGTTGACAGATACGCAGTATTTT

abundance: few
j_gene: TRBJ1-2
v_gene: TRBV18
d_gene: .
CDR3aa: CASSPEADSGYGYTF
CDR3nt: TGTGCCAGCTCACCTGAGGCCGACAGTGGCTATGGCTACACCTTC

abundance: many
j_gene: TRBJ2-3
v_gene: TRBV7-8
d_gene: TRBD2
CDR3aa: CASSSGLAGDTQYF
CDR3nt: TGTGCCAGCAGCTCAGGACTAGCGGGAGATACGCAGTATTTT

abundance: .
j_gene: TRBJ2-3
v_gene: TRBV15
d_gene: TRBD2
CDR3aa: CATSRPSTSGSMDTQYF
CDR3nt: TGTGCCACCAGCAGGCCCTCGACTAGCGGGAGTATGGATACGCAGTATTTT